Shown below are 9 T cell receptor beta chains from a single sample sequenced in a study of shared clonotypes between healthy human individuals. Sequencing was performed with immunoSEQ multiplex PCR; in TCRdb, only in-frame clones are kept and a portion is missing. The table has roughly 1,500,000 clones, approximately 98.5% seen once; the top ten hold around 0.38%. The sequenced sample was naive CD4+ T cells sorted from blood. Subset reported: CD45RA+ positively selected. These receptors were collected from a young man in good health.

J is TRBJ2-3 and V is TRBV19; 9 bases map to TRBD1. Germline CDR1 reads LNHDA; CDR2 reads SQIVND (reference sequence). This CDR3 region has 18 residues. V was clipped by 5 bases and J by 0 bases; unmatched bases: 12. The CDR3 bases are TGTGCCAGTAGTGCCCTAATCGGGACAGGGCAAAGCACAGATACGCAGTATTTT. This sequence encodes CASSALIGTGQSTDTQYF.

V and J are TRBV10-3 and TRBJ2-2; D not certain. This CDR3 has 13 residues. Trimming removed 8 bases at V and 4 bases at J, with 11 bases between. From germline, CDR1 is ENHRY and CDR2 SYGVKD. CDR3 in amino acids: CAIVAGRTGELFF. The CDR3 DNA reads TGTGCCATCGTTGCAGGTCGCACCGGGGAGCTGTTTTTT.

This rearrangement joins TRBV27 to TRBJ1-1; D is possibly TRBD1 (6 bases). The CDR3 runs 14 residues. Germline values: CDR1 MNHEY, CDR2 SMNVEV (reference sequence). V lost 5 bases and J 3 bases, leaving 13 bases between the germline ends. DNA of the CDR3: TGTGCCAGCAGTCGTTCAGGGGCTTACACTGAAGCTTTCTTT. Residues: CASSRSGAYTEAFF.

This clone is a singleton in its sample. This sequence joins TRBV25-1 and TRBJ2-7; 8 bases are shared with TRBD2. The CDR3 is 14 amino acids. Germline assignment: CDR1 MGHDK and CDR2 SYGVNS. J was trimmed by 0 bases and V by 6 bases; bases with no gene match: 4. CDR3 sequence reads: CASSLAGISYEQYF. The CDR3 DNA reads TGTGCCAGCAGCCTAGCGGGCATCTCCTACGAGCAGTACTTC.

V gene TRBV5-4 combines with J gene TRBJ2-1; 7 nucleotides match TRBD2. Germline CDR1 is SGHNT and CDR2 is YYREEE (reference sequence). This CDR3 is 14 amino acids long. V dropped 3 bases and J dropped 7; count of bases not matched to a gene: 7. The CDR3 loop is CASSSGRERNEQFF. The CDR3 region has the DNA TGTGCCAGCAGCTCAGGGCGGGAGAGAAATGAGCAGTTCTTC.

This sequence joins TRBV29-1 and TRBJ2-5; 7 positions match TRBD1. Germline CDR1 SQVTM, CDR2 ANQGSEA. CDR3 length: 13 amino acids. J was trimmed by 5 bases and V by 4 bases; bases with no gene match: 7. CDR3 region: CSVGNRGGETQYF. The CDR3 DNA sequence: TGCAGCGTTGGCAACAGGGGTGGTGAGACCCAGTACTTC.

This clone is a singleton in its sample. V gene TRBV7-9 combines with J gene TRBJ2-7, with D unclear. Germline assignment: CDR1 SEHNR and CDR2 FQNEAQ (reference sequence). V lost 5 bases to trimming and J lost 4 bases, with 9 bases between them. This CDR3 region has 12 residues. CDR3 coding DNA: TGTGCCAGCAGCCCCCCCGGGTACGAGCAGTACTTC. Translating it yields CASSPPGYEQYF.

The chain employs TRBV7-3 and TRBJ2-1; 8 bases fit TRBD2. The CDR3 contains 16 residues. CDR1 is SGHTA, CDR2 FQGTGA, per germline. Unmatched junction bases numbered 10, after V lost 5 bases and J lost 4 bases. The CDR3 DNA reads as TGTGCCAGCAGCCCGGCTCCTAGCGGGCTTTACAATGAGCAGTTCTTC. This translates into CASSPAPSGLYNEQFF.

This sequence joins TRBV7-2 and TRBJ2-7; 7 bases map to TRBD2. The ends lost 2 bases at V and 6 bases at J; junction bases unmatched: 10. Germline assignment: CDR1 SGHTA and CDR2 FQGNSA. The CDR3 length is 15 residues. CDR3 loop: CASSLRGGSLREQYF. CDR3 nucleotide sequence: TGTGCCAGCAGCTTACGTGGCGGGAGTTTACGCGAGCAGTACTTC.